This TCR beta chain is drawn from a study of cytotoxic CD8 clonotypes in ibrutinib-treated CLL. Broader study findings: Age-matched healthy donor levels were exceeded by baseline clonality, which tracked circulating CD8+ T-cell counts.

About this clone: Its antigen is unidentified.

TCRdb keeps only in-frame clones here, not all; method: immunoSEQ multiplex PCR. The sample records about 140,000 clones, more than 85% being singletons. The TCR sequence derives from a human donor with chronic lymphocytic leukemia. Sequencing was performed on PBMCs, taken after 12 months of ibrutinib treatment.

The CDR3 here is CASSPRSGGSSYNEQFF. DNA for the CDR3: TGTGCCAGCAGCCCACGCTCGGGCGGCAGCTCCTACAATGAGCAGTTCTTC. The chain uses TRBV9 and TRBJ2-1; no firm D call. V was pared by 4 bases and J by 0 bases, with 17 bases between. The CDR3 has 17 residues. CDR1 and CDR2 from the germline V gene are SGDLS and YYNGEE.